This record looks at one TCR beta chain sequence and its context. TCRdb's table, derived via immunoSEQ multiplex PCR, lists solely in-frame clones and lacks some. The repertoire includes 150,000 to 200,000 clones, about 88% of them detected once, and roughly 0.95% sits in the top ten. CDR1 is SEHNR, CDR2 FQNEAQ, per germline (reference sequence). Trimming removed 2 bases from V and 1 base from J, with 8 bases in between. This CDR3 has 14 amino acids. This specimen comes from a study of blood T cell repertoires in COVID-19. Overall study: PBMCs, B-cell-depleted T cells, or T cells were the source of the cDNA or gDNA that made up the material.

The source material was peripheral blood. The clonotype originates from a man aged 18 to 29 with acute or convalescent COVID-19. The chain combines TRBV7-9 with TRBJ2-5; D call uncertain. CDR3 loop: CASSLPPSQETQYF. The CDR3 nucleotides read TGTGCCAGCAGCTTACCTCCGTCCCAAGAGACCCAGTACTTC.